The entry that follows covers one TCR beta chain sequence. The antigen remains unidentified. The record originates from a study of PD-L1 blockade in urothelial cancer. Study at large: Treatment start was followed by blood analysis at 3 weeks (second dose) and again at 6 weeks.

The method was immunoSEQ multiplex PCR; TCRdb's version includes in-frame clones alone and lacks a portion of them. Here the sample spans about 120,000 clones, about 82% being singletons. Indicated time point: peripheral blood 6 weeks after treatment start. V lost 5 bases to trimming and J lost 5 bases; unmatched junction nucleotides: 7. The CDR3 sequence is 14 residues long. The V gene's germline CDR1 is SGHDT and CDR2 YYEEEE. Findings and limits, study-wide: Enhanced expansion of tumor-associated blood clones at 3 weeks characterized durable-benefit patients.

The chain links TRBV5-6 to TRBJ1-1; TRBD1 agrees at 9 bases. The TCR sequence derives from a middle-aged man with urothelial cancer. Source: PBMCs, taken around atezolizumab (anti-PD-L1) treatment. CDR3 nucleotides: TGTGCCAGCAGACGGGACAGGGCTGAAACTGAAGCTTTCTTT. Translating it yields CASRRDRAETEAFF.